This T cell receptor beta chain was found in a study of T-cell memory formation after mild COVID-19. TCRdb used MiXCR to reprocess the 5' RACE reads, holding one entry per CDR3 protein. The sample has approximately 150,000 distinct CDR3 sequences; 19% are singletons. Study outcomes and limitations: Detection of some responders pre-infection suggested pre-existing cross-reactive memory T cells participated.

The CDR3 runs 13 residues. Looked up from germline, CDR1 is SSHAT and CDR2 is FNYEAQ (reference sequence). The table lists this clonotype with a few counts. Antigen unknown. A junction boundary mismatches the germline segment, possibly from a read error. The chain uses TRBV7-7 and TRBJ2-5, with TRBD1 as a possible D gene (6 bases). This clonotype was obtained from an adult woman who had mild COVID-19 (a few samples of this study predate the infection). Cell type and time point are not known. The sample comprised PBMCs or a T cell subset sorted from them (not recorded which). The CDR3 bases are TGTGCTAGCAGCAGACAGGACCAAGAGACCCAGTACTTC. The encoded protein is CASSRQDQETQYF.